This T cell receptor beta chain was documented in a study of graft-versus-host responses after intestinal transplantation. Study as a whole: As for transplant type, recipients had multivisceral, liver-intestinal, or isolated intestinal grafts. Anti-thymocyte globulin served as induction for all recipients, who then took tacrolimus and steroids for approximately three years. Regarding the study as a whole: Researchers found GvH clones in recipient marrow, and some showed up first in ileum or blood.

Germline assignment: CDR1 LNHDA and CDR2 SQIVND (reference sequence). The V end lost 8 bases, the J end lost 4 bases, and 14 bases lay between the germline ends. The CDR3 contains 13 residues. The graft tissue was processed, and this released both intraepithelial and lamina propria lymphocytes. The table came from immunoSEQ multiplex PCR; TCRdb's copy has only in-frame clones and leaves some out. The sample contains 7,500 to 10,000 clones, about four fifths of which appear only once. Comment on this clone: As yet, its antigen is unknown.

The receptor was isolated from a human patient who received an intestinal transplant, so some T cells may come from the graft donor. The material sequenced was ileum tissue, taken approximately 530 days after intestinal transplant. The gene calls are TRBV19 and TRBJ1-1; D ambiguous. The CDR3 protein is CASSVRVGTEAFF. For the CDR3, the DNA is TGTGCCAGTTCAGTAAGGGTCGGCACTGAAGCTTTCTTT.